Listed below are T cell receptor beta chains from one sample, sequenced in a study of neurological immune-mediated disorders. MiXCR was run by TCRdb on the 5' RACE reads, yielding one entry per CDR3 protein. The sample holds tens of thousands of distinct CDR3 sequences, roughly 4.4% seen once. Material for sequencing was PBMCs. The origin of the receptors is a woman aged 60-75 years with multiple sclerosis. Both conserved end residues are part of each CDR3. The D gene is left open where the match is weak. Where a row states a size, it is once, few, many or the class of an expanded clone; other rows omit it.

CDR3 DNA: TGTGCCAGCAGTTACTCGGGGACTAGGCTCTCTGGGGCCAACGTCCTGACTTTC; CDR3 protein: CASSYSGTRLSGANVLTF; D gene: TRBD2; J gene: TRBJ2-6; clone size: many; V gene: TRBV6-2/TRBV6-3
CDR3 DNA: TGTGCCAGCAGCCCGTCAGGGTCCCCCTCGGGCTATGGCTACACCTTC; CDR3 protein: CASSPSGSPSGYGYTF; D gene: NA; J gene: TRBJ1-2; clone size: many; V gene: TRBV9
CDR3 DNA: TGTGCCAGCAGCGCCGACCTGAACAATGAGCAGTTCTTC; CDR3 protein: CASSADLNNEQFF; D gene: NA; J gene: TRBJ2-1; clone size: many; V gene: TRBV7-2
CDR3 DNA: TGCAGTGCTAGATCCGTCAGGGGAACCTCCTACAATGAGCAGTTCTTC; CDR3 protein: CSARSVRGTSYNEQFF; D gene: NA; J gene: TRBJ2-1; clone size: NA; V gene: TRBV20-1
CDR3 DNA: TGTGCCAGCAGCTTAGGGAAAACACAGAACTATGGCTACACCTTC; CDR3 protein: CASSLGKTQNYGYTF; D gene: NA; J gene: TRBJ1-2; clone size: NA; V gene: TRBV7-2
CDR3 DNA: TGTGCCAGCAGCGTACGGGCTAGCGGCACAGATACGCAGTATTTT; CDR3 protein: CASSVRASGTDTQYF; D gene: NA; J gene: TRBJ2-3; clone size: many; V gene: TRBV9
CDR3 DNA: TGTGCTAGTGGTCCGTCTAGCGGGGCGTACAATGAGCAGTTCTTC; CDR3 protein: CASGPSSGAYNEQFF; D gene: TRBD2; J gene: TRBJ2-1; clone size: many; V gene: TRBV12-5
CDR3 DNA: TGCAGTGCTAGAAGGCCCATGGGACTAGCGGGTAGAGATACGCAGTATTTT; CDR3 protein: CSARRPMGLAGRDTQYF; D gene: TRBD2; J gene: TRBJ2-3; clone size: many; V gene: TRBV20-1
CDR3 DNA: TGCAGTGCTGGCAGGGGTGGGGCCAACGTCCTGACTTTC; CDR3 protein: CSAGRGGANVLTF; D gene: NA; J gene: TRBJ2-6; clone size: many; V gene: TRBV20-1
CDR3 DNA: TGCAGCGTCCTTGGACTAGATACGCAGTATTTT; CDR3 protein: CSVLGLDTQYF; D gene: NA; J gene: TRBJ2-3; clone size: many; V gene: TRBV29-1
CDR3 DNA: TGTGCCAGCAGTGAAAAGGGGCACCAAGAGACCCAGTACTTC; CDR3 protein: CASSEKGHQETQYF; D gene: NA; J gene: TRBJ2-5; clone size: hyperexpanded; V gene: TRBV25-1
CDR3 DNA: TGCAGCGTTGAAAGAACAGGGACGGAAGGCTACACCTTC; CDR3 protein: CSVERTGTEGYTF; D gene: NA; J gene: TRBJ1-2; clone size: few; V gene: TRBV29-1
CDR3 DNA: TGCGCCAGCTTTAAGGGGGGTGAGGAGACCCAGTACTTC; CDR3 protein: CASFKGGEETQYF; D gene: NA; J gene: TRBJ2-5; clone size: few; V gene: TRBV5-1
CDR3 DNA: TGCAGCGTGGAACCGGGGGGCGGCAACGTCCTGACTTTC; CDR3 protein: CSVEPGGGNVLTF; D gene: NA; J gene: TRBJ2-6; clone size: NA; V gene: TRBV29-1
CDR3 DNA: TGTGCCAGCAGCTTAGTGGGGGGGGAAGAGACCCAGTACTTC; CDR3 protein: CASSLVGGEETQYF; D gene: TRBD2; J gene: TRBJ2-5; clone size: many; V gene: TRBV7-8
CDR3 DNA: TGCAGTGCTGGGGGGACTAGCGGATACTACAATGAGCAGTTCTTC; CDR3 protein: CSAGGTSGYYNEQFF; D gene: TRBD2; J gene: TRBJ2-1; clone size: NA; V gene: TRBV20-1
CDR3 DNA: TGTGCCAGCAGTTGGACAGGGCTGGGCAAAAACATTCAGTACTTC; CDR3 protein: CASSWTGLGKNIQYF; D gene: TRBD1; J gene: TRBJ2-4; clone size: many; V gene: TRBV12-3/TRBV12-4
CDR3 DNA: TGCGCCAGCAGCTTTACGCCGCAGGGTTATGAGCAGTTCTTC; CDR3 protein: CASSFTPQGYEQFF; D gene: NA; J gene: TRBJ2-1; clone size: few; V gene: TRBV5-1
CDR3 DNA: TGTGCCAGCAGCTTGAGCAATCAGCCCCAGCATTTT; CDR3 protein: CASSLSNQPQHF; D gene: NA; J gene: TRBJ1-5; clone size: many; V gene: TRBV7-9
CDR3 DNA: TGCGCCAGCAGCTTGGACAGGTGGACCTATAATTCACCCCTCAACTTT; CDR3 protein: CASSLDRWTYNSPLNF; D gene: NA; J gene: TRBJ1-6; clone size: many; V gene: TRBV5-1